This paragraph reports one T cell receptor (beta chain). This sample is drawn from a study of shared clonotypes between healthy human individuals. The method was immunoSEQ multiplex PCR; TCRdb's version includes in-frame clones alone and lacks a portion of them. The profile covers about 2,500,000 clones, with roughly 92% appearing a single time and 0.11% to 0.15% taken by the ten largest. The sample consisted of naive CD4+ T cells sorted from blood. The sample's subset: CD45RA+ positively selected. The TCR comes from a young man in good health.

CDR3 DNA: TGTGCCAGCAGCTTGGTCATAGCGGGGGCCGTTAGCACAGATACGCAGTATTTT. Its translation: CASSLVIAGAVSTDTQYF. The chain links TRBV5-6 to TRBJ2-3; the match to TRBD2 covers 9 bases. CDR1 and CDR2 from the germline V gene are SGHDT and YYEEEE. CDR3 size: 18 residues. V lost 0 bases, J lost 0 bases, and 8 bases stayed unmatched.